This is a list of T cell receptor beta chains from one sample in a study of T cells in Graves' hyperthyroidism and ophthalmopathy. TCRdb called the multiplex PCR reads again in MiXCR, with one record for every CDR3 protein. The sample lists more than 300,000 distinct CDR3 sequences, under 15% occurring once. The sequencing sample was made of blood. The receptors here all came from a woman in her late teens or twenties with Graves' hyperthyroidism. Both conserved end residues are part of each CDR3. The D gene is left open where the match is weak. A clone size is listed for some rows: how often the clone was seen (once, few, many), or a class if it is expanded.

J,size,V,D,CDR3,DNA
TRBJ1-4,NA,TRBV19,NA,CASATNEKLFF,TGTGCCAGCGCAACTAATGAAAAACTGTTTTTT
TRBJ1-4,NA,TRBV28,NA,CASSPPQGYEKLFF,TGTGCCAGCAGTCCCCCCCAGGGCTACGAAAAACTGTTTTTT
TRBJ2-1,few,TRBV3-1,NA,CASSQARNVYNEQFF,TGTGCCAGCAGCCAAGCCCGGAATGTCTACAATGAGCAGTTCTTC
TRBJ1-2,many,TRBV28,NA,CASSFGSNRAHGYTF,TGTGCCAGCAGTTTCGGGTCCAACAGGGCCCATGGCTACACCTTC
TRBJ1-1,few,TRBV4-1,NA,CASSPLHRADTEAFF,TGCGCCAGCAGCCCCTTACACAGGGCGGACACTGAAGCTTTCTTT
TRBJ2-6,NA,TRBV20-1,TRBD2,CSATSGGIGANVLTF,TGCAGTGCTACCAGCGGGGGTATCGGGGCCAACGTCCTGACTTTC
TRBJ2-7,NA,TRBV29-1,NA,CSASLGDNSYEQYF,TGCAGCGCTTCCCTCGGGGACAACTCCTACGAGCAGTACTTC
TRBJ2-2,many,TRBV27,TRBD2,CASTPWVAGTTGELFF,TGTGCCAGCACCCCATGGGTAGCGGGGACCACCGGGGAGCTGTTTTTT
TRBJ2-2,many,TRBV27,TRBD2,CASGFFSSGTNTGELFF,TGTGCCAGCGGGTTCTTCTCTAGCGGGACGAACACCGGGGAGCTGTTTTTT
TRBJ2-5,many,TRBV3-1,NA,CASSQDHQETQYF,TGTGCCAGCAGCCAAGATCACCAAGAGACCCAGTACTTC
TRBJ1-1,NA,TRBV11-2,NA,CASSFQPDSEAFF,TGTGCCAGCAGCTTCCAACCAGACTCTGAAGCTTTCTTT